What follows are 6 T cell receptor beta chains derived from one specimen sequenced in a study of cytomegalovirus exposure and HLA in healthy donors. PCR involved 60 Vbeta and 13 Jbeta primers. Produced via immunoSEQ multiplex PCR; TCRdb's table is partial and in-frame only. The sample consists of under 200,000 clones, about 78% of them appearing once. Input material: PBMCs. The source of these receptors is a man aged 35 to 55 in good health and CMV-seronegative.

This clone was seen a single time. This chain links TRBV5-4 with TRBJ2-1; 9 bases map to TRBD2. CDR3 length: 15 amino acids. Germline-derived CDR1 and CDR2 are SGHNT and YYREEE (reference sequence). Trimming at V came to 2 bases and at J to 4 bases, leaving 4 bases not matched to a gene. CDR3 in amino acids: CASSFSTSGYNEQFF. CDR3 in DNA: TGTGCCAGCAGCTTCTCGACTAGCGGATACAATGAGCAGTTCTTC.

This clone was observed a few times. The chain recombines TRBV6-4 with TRBJ2-3, with TRBD1 identical over 10 bases. V lost 2 bases to trimming and J lost 4 bases; unmatched junction nucleotides: 0. Germline V gene lookup returns CDR1 MRHNA and CDR2 SNTAGT. The CDR3 is 14 residues long. The CDR3 here is CASSDGTGADTQYF. CDR3 nucleotides: TGTGCCAGCAGTGACGGGACAGGGGCAGATACGCAGTATTTT.

This clone was counted a single time. This rearrangement joins TRBV5-1 to TRBJ2-2; 9 bases align to TRBD2. CDR1 and CDR2 from the germline V gene are SGHRS and YFSETQ. CDR3 length: 15 amino acids. Trimming removed 2 bases from V and 6 bases from J; junction bases left unmatched: 5. CDR3 coding DNA: TGCGCCAGCAGCTTAGAGCGGGGGGTCGCCGGGGAGCTGTTTTTT. Protein product: CASSLERGVAGELFF.

This clone came up a few times. The CDR3 is CAWGTPDTQYF. DNA for the CDR3: TGTGCCTGGGGGACACCGGATACGCAGTATTTT. V usage is TRBV30 and J usage is TRBJ2-3, with a tentative D call TRBD1 (6 bases). The CDR3 covers 11 residues. Germline CDR1 is GTSNPN and CDR2 is SVGIG (reference sequence). Deletions cut 5 bases from V and 6 bases from J, with 9 bases between.

The chain couples TRBV5-5 to TRBJ2-2; TRBD2 is a possible D gene (6 bases). The V gene's germline CDR1 is SGHKS and CDR2 YYEKEE (reference sequence). Trimming pared 4 bases from V and 6 bases from J, leaving 13 bases between. The CDR3 length is 14 residues. CDR3 residues: CASSPRLEAGELFF. The CDR3 DNA sequence: TGTGCCAGCAGCCCGCGACTAGAAGCCGGGGAGCTGTTTTTT.

This clone turned up a few times. The chain links TRBV27 to TRBJ2-7; 10 nucleotides align to TRBD2. This CDR3 has 14 residues. Trimming took 7 bases from V and 6 from J; bases not matched to a gene: 9. Germline CDR1 and CDR2: MNHEY and SMNVEV (reference sequence). The CDR3 loop reads CASTSSGLASEQYF. The CDR3 DNA sequence: TGTGCCAGCACTTCCTCGGGACTAGCGAGCGAGCAGTACTTC.